This T cell receptor beta chain was identified during a study of beta chain features in type 1 diabetes. Study in general: What patients shared with healthy donors was a similar profile of age, gender and cell yields. Sorted cells, 90 million to 130 million in number, were examined across all samples. Study observations and caveats: Type 1 diabetes patients had TCRB CDR3s that were shorter (moderately but significantly so) in all four CD4+ subsets.

Reverse transcription of all isolated RNA meant that expressed TCRB transcripts were sequenced. The average output of naive, central memory and regulatory T cell samples was approximately 3.6 million reads. Generated by immunoSEQ multiplex PCR, the TCRdb table keeps only in-frame clones and is missing some. The sample includes 120,000 or so clones, about 18% seen only once; the top ten take roughly 2.6%. Researchers reported sorting CD4+ naive, central memory, regulatory and stem cell-like memory cells via CD45RO/CCR7/CD25/CD127/CD95/CD27. Note on this clone: The antigen remains undetermined.

The source is a man in his late teens or twenties with type 1 diabetes. The sequenced sample was central memory CD4+ T cells from blood.

CDR3 amino acids: CASSYSGIGYTF. The CDR3 nucleotides read TGTGCCAGCAGTTATTCCGGGATTGGCTACACCTTC. The J gene is TRBJ1-2, the V gene TRBV6-5, with unresolved D. V was cut by 3 bases and J by 7 bases, with 9 bases left in between. CDR3 length: 12 amino acids. CDR1 and CDR2 from the germline V gene are MNHEY and SVGAGI.